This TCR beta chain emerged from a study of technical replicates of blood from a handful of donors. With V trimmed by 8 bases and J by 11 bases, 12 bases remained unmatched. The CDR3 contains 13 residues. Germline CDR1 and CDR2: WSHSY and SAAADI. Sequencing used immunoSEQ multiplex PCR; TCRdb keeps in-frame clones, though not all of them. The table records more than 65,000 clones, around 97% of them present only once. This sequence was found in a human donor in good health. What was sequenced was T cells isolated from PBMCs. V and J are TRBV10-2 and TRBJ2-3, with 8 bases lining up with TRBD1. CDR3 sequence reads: CASVGDRIELQYF. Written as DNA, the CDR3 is TGCGCCAGCGTTGGGGACAGGATAGAACTGCAGTATTTT.